Reported below is one TCR beta chain. Antigen specificity is unknown. CDR3 length: 14 residues. The germline V gene has CDR1 MRHNA and CDR2 SNTAGT. V dropped 0 bases and J dropped 4; count of bases not matched to a gene: 1. The sample is drawn from a study of cytomegalovirus exposure and HLA in healthy donors. General study results and limits: Many donors carried some public TCRs, although rarity characterized most TCR sequences. There were a few CMV-associated chains whose specificity for CMV antigens was confirmed in vitro.

60 Vbeta and 13 Jbeta primers were used in PCR. Measured with immunoSEQ multiplex PCR; TCRdb has only the in-frame clones, and not every one. This repertoire shows around 91,000 clones, more than 70% found once; its top ten account for about 2.7%. When sampled, the donors appeared nominally healthy, though they likely had unrecorded immune exposures. What was sequenced was PBMCs. The chain has TRBV6-4 and TRBJ2-3, with 7 bases matching TRBD1. This sequence was found in a male donor in good health and CMV-seropositive. CDR3 nucleotides: TGTGCCAGCAGTGACTCGCAGGGGGCAGATACGCAGTATTTT. It yields the protein CASSDSQGADTQYF.